Presented here are 13 T cell receptor beta chains from one specimen sequenced in a study of early T cells in non-severe SARS-CoV-2 infection. One entry per CDR3 protein, called by TCRdb with MiXCR from the 5' RACE reads. This sample carries about 90,000 distinct CDR3 sequences, roughly 12% of them seen once, and the ten largest clones take under 4.5%. The sequenced sample was whole blood, obtained at baseline. All receptors come from an adult who was a healthcare worker with PCR-confirmed SARS-CoV-2 infection or an uninfected control (not recorded which).

This clonotype was counted between two and nine times. The V call is TRBV6-5, the J call TRBJ2-3; D is possibly TRBD1 (5 bases). The V and J ends lost 0 bases and 4 bases respectively, with 8 bases between them. Germline V gene data show CDR1 as MNHEY and CDR2 as SVGAGI. This CDR3 comprises 14 residues. The CDR3: CASSYSRVADTQYF. DNA for the CDR3: TGTGCCAGCAGTTACTCCAGGGTCGCAGATACGCAGTATTTT.

This clonotype has a handful of counts. This sequence joins TRBV29-1 and TRBJ1-4, with a weak D call TRBD1 (5 bases). V lost 8 bases to trimming and J lost 5 bases, with 18 bases between them. Looked up from germline, CDR1 is SQVTM and CDR2 is ANQGSEA. The CDR3 is 14 amino acids. The CDR3 spells CSSRGGPRNEKLFF. In nucleotides, the CDR3 is TGCAGCTCAAGGGGTGGTCCCAGGAATGAAAAACTGTTTTTT. Looking up the rest from reference TRBV29-1 and TRBJ1-4 gives the full variable domain: SAVISQKPSRDICQRGTSLTIQCQVDSQVTMMFWYRQQPGQSLTLIATANQGSEATYESGFVIDKFPISRPNLTFSTLTVSNMSPEDSSIYLCSSRGGPRNEKLFFGSGTQLSVL.

The sample holds a few counts of this clonotype. Written as DNA, the CDR3 is TGTGCCACCAAGCAACAGGGCGTGCTGTCCGGGGAGCTGTTTTTT. Amino acids: CATKQQGVLSGELFF. This rearrangement joins TRBV2 to TRBJ2-2; D is perhaps TRBD1 (6 bases). The CDR3 is 15 amino acids. The germline V and J ends were trimmed by 10 bases and 6 bases, with 21 bases remaining between them. Per the germline V gene, CDR1 is SNHLY and CDR2 is FYNNEI.

Only a few counts were recorded for this clonotype. A read error may produce the germline difference seen at one junction end. The chain recombines TRBV29-1 with TRBJ2-7, with unresolved D. The CDR3 runs 13 residues. Germline V CDR1 and CDR2: SQVTM, ANQGSEA. In DNA form, the CDR3 reads TGCGGCGTTGAAGATGCGGACCGCTACGAGCAGTACTTC. Protein product: CGVEDADRYEQYF.

The chain joins TRBV10-1 to TRBJ1-6; unclear D gene. Germline lookup yields CDR1 WNHNN and CDR2 SYGVQD (reference sequence). Trimming removed 7 bases at V and 7 bases at J, with 5 bases between. CDR3 size: 11 residues. The CDR3 nucleotides read TGCGCCAGCAATCTGAATTCACCCCTCCACTTT. As protein: CASNLNSPLHF.

This clonotype was seen ten or more times. The chain employs TRBV27 and TRBJ1-5; D uncertain. The CDR3 runs 14 residues. CDR1 and CDR2 (germline): MNHEY, SMNVEV (reference sequence). With 5 bases removed from V and 1 base from J, the gap between germline ends came to 9 bases. The CDR3 region has the DNA TGTGCCAGCAGTAGGGTGTTAAGCAATCAGCCCCAGCATTTT. As protein: CASSRVLSNQPQHF.

This clonotype has only one observation. The chain couples TRBV15 to TRBJ2-1; no definite D call. V shed 7 bases and J shed 6 bases, with 13 bases lying between them. Germline CDR1 is LNHNV and CDR2 is YYDKDF (reference sequence). The CDR3 is made up of 13 amino acids. The CDR3 bases are TGTGCCACCACGAATTACGTGGGCAATGAGCAGTTCTTC. This codes for CATTNYVGNEQFF. The full variable domain, completed using reference TRBV15 and TRBJ2-1, is DAMVIQNPRYQVTQFGKPVTLSCSQTLNHNVMYWYQQKSSQAPKLLFHYYDKDFNNEADTPDNFQSRRPNTSFCFLDIRSPGLGDTAMYLCATTNYVGNEQFFGPGTRLTVL.

This rearrangement joins TRBV7-9 to TRBJ2-1; TRBD2 might be the D (5 bases). CDR1 is SEHNR and CDR2 is FQNEAQ in the germline V gene (reference sequence). Trimming stripped 6 bases from V and 6 bases from J, with 6 bases between. The CDR3 length is 11 residues. The CDR3 is CASSGLNEQFF. CDR3 DNA sequence: TGTGCCAGCAGTGGACTCAATGAGCAGTTCTTC. The whole variable domain, filled in from reference TRBV7-9 and TRBJ2-1, reads DTGVSQNPRHKITKRGQNVTFRCDPISEHNRLYWYRQTLGQGPEFLTYFQNEAQLEKSRLLSDRFSAERPKGSFSTLEIQRTEQGDSAMYLCASSGLNEQFFGPGTRLTVL.

The rearrangement links TRBV18 to TRBJ1-1; D unresolved. V gave up 1 base and J gave up 0 bases, with 6 bases separating them. Per the germline V gene, CDR1 is KGHSH and CDR2 is LQKENI. This CDR3 contains 14 residues. The CDR3 is CASSPQGLNTEAFF. For the CDR3, the DNA is TGTGCCAGCTCACCACAGGGTCTGAACACTGAAGCTTTCTTT.

V gene TRBV7-3 combines with J gene TRBJ2-1, with D hard to call. Between the trimmed V and J ends, which lost 2 bases and 0 bases, there was a span of 11 bases. Germline CDR1 reads SGHTA; CDR2 reads FQGTGA. This CDR3 spans 16 amino acids. The CDR3 sequence: CASSLSGLNSYNEQFF. CDR3 nucleotides: TGTGCCAGCAGCTTATCTGGGCTTAACTCCTACAATGAGCAGTTCTTC.

This clonotype was seen a handful of times. J is TRBJ2-1 and V is TRBV3-1; TRBD1 matches at 8 bases. J lost 3 bases, V lost 0 bases, and 13 bases had no gene match. This CDR3 has 19 residues. Germline CDR1 reads LGHDT; CDR2 reads YNNKEL (reference sequence). The CDR3 DNA sequence: TGTGCCAGCAGCCAAGACGGGTACGGGGGACAGGCCATCTACAATGAGCAGTTCTTC. Protein product: CASSQDGYGGQAIYNEQFF.

There are a few counts of this clonotype. This sequence joins TRBV3-1 and TRBJ2-3; D may match TRBD1 or TRBD2 (5 bases each). Germline assignment: CDR1 LGHDT and CDR2 YNNKEL (reference sequence). The CDR3 is 16 residues long. The germline V and J ends were trimmed by 4 bases and 3 bases, with 17 bases remaining between them. CDR3 region: CASSRRWSWGTDTQYF. For the CDR3, the DNA is TGTGCCAGCAGCCGGCGATGGAGTTGGGGGACAGATACGCAGTATTTT.

The chain is built from TRBV19 and TRBJ1-2; no reliable D call. This CDR3 is 13 amino acids long. The V gene lost 5 bases and the J gene lost 7 bases, with 14 bases spanning the gap. Germline V gene lookup returns CDR1 LNHDA and CDR2 SQIVND (reference sequence). DNA of the CDR3: TGTGCCAGTAGTCCAGTGGGCTTGTCTGGCTACACCTTC. It yields the protein CASSPVGLSGYTF. The variable domain in full, completed from reference TRBV19 and TRBJ1-2, reads DGGITQSPKYLFRKEGQNVTLSCEQNLNHDAMYWYRQDPGQGLRLIYYSQIVNDFQKGDIAEGYSVSREKKESFPLTVTSAQKNPTAFYLCASSPVGLSGYTFGSGTRLTVV.